Presented here are 7 T cell receptor beta chains from one specimen sequenced in a study of CD8+ T cells in alopecia areata. Extracted from the samples, RNA was reverse transcribed into cDNA to serve as the sequencing template. TCRdb keeps only in-frame clones here, not all; method: immunoSEQ multiplex PCR. The table records approximately 150,000 clones, around 55% of them present only once. Sequencing was done on a sample of CD4+ T cells sorted from blood. The receptors shown here come from a human donor in good health.

The J gene is TRBJ2-1, the V gene TRBV30; 15 nucleotides match TRBD2. The CDR3 is 15 amino acids. V lost 1 base, J lost 9 bases, and 4 bases stayed unmatched. In germline, CDR1 is GTSNPN, CDR2 SVGIG (reference sequence). The chain's CDR3 is CAWSGTSGRAAEQFF. CDR3 nucleotides: TGTGCCTGGAGTGGGACTAGCGGGAGGGCCGCTGAGCAGTTCTTC.

This chain links TRBV5-1 with TRBJ2-6; D remains ambiguous. Germline CDR1 reads SGHRS; CDR2 reads YFSETQ. The CDR3 consists of 15 residues. Trimming left V 1 base short and J 0 bases short, with 5 bases between. The CDR3 bases are TGCGCCAGCAGCTTGCCAGCCTCTGGGGCCAACGTCCTGACTTTC. The encoded protein is CASSLPASGANVLTF.

The V gene is TRBV30, the J gene TRBJ1-2; unclear D gene. This CDR3 comprises 11 residues. Germline V gives CDR1 GTSNPN, CDR2 SVGIG (reference sequence). Deletions cut 3 bases from V and 5 bases from J, with 7 bases between. CDR3 loop: CAWSRRYGYTF. For the CDR3, the DNA is TGTGCCTGGAGCCGGAGATATGGCTACACCTTC.

The rearrangement joins TRBV2 to TRBJ2-1; possible D gene TRBD1, 5 bases. The V and J ends lost 2 bases and 4 bases respectively, with 18 bases between them. This CDR3 is 17 amino acids long. Germline V CDR1 and CDR2: SNHLY, FYNNEI. The CDR3 coding sequence is TGTGCCAGCAGTGAAAATTTGCTGCAGGGTGGGTACAATGAGCAGTTCTTC. Its translation is CASSENLLQGGYNEQFF.

The CDR3 reads CASSLLPLRGQETQYF. The CDR3 nucleotides read TGCGCCAGCAGCTTGCTACCCTTGCGGGGGCAAGAGACCCAGTACTTC. The V and J genes are TRBV5-1 and TRBJ2-5; 7 bases align to TRBD2. This CDR3 spans 16 amino acids. Germline values: CDR1 SGHRS, CDR2 YFSETQ. V trimming: 1 base; J trimming: 2 bases; junction bases outside the gene matches: 8.

This clone was counted only a few times. The chain joins TRBV6-1 to TRBJ2-4; 9 positions match TRBD2. Germline V gene lookup returns CDR1 MNHNS and CDR2 SASEGT. The trim removed 8 bases at V and 8 bases at J, leaving 7 bases unmatched. CDR3 size: 13 residues. CDR3 region: CASGSSGNYIQYF. In DNA form, the CDR3 reads TGTGCCAGCGGCTCTAGCGGGAACTACATTCAGTACTTC.

On this clone itself: Other DNA sequences of this sample code for an identical CDR3. The chain recombines TRBV29-1 with TRBJ2-3; 9 bases are a match to TRBD2. The CDR3 length is 14 residues. The germline CDR1 and CDR2 sequences are SQVTM and ANQGSEA. Trimming at V came to 7 bases and at J to 0 bases, leaving 5 bases not matched to a gene. The CDR3 region has the DNA TGCAGCGGGGGGCTAGCGGGGAGCACAGATACGCAGTATTTT. Translated, it gives CSGGLAGSTDTQYF.